These 30 T cell receptor beta chains were all obtained from the same sample, sequenced in a study of blood T cell repertoires in COVID-19. Assay used: immunoSEQ multiplex PCR; TCRdb lists only in-frame clones, some missing. Of 200,000 to 250,000 clones in the sample, 88% were seen once. The sample was peripheral blood. These receptor sequences come from a man younger than 30 with active or convalescent COVID-19.

This chain links TRBV6-6 with TRBJ1-1; perhaps TRBD1 as D (6 bases). The V end was cut by 2 bases, the J end by 6 bases, with 13 bases between. The CDR3 has 14 amino acids. Germline CDR1 and CDR2: MNHNY and SVGAGI (reference sequence). CDR3 nucleotides: TGTGCCAGCAGTTACGGGGACACGATCTCTGAAGCTTTCTTT. This sequence encodes CASSYGDTISEAFF.

The CDR3 loop reads CASRHTGGERDEQYF. The CDR3 DNA sequence: TGTGCCAGCAGACACACAGGGGGCGAGAGGGACGAGCAGTACTTC. The gene calls are TRBV7-9 and TRBJ2-7; TRBD1 matches 9 bases. The CDR3 has 15 residues. CDR1 is SEHNR and CDR2 is FQNEAQ in the germline V gene (reference sequence). V gave up 6 bases and J gave up 5 bases; unmatched junction bases: 11.

The rearrangement links TRBV21-1 to TRBJ2-3; TRBD2, the table's D call, was not compared with the DNA. TRBV21-1 is given as a pseudogene. CDR3 length: 18 amino acids. CDR3 DNA: TGTGCCAGCAGCAAAGTTATTCGGACTAGCGGGCACACAGATACGCAGTATTTT. Residues: CASSKVIRTSGHTDTQYF.

The chain links TRBV10-2 to TRBJ2-2, with 9 bases that match TRBD2. V lost 9 bases, J lost 5 bases, and 7 bases stayed unmatched. This CDR3 has 14 residues. CDR1 is WSHSY and CDR2 is SAAADI in the germline V gene. This CDR3 reads CASCQAGGTGELFF. As DNA, the CDR3 is TGCGCCAGTTGTCAAGCGGGAGGAACCGGGGAGCTGTTTTTT.

CDR3 protein: CASSFLMEENTEAFF. CDR3 nucleotides: TGTGCCAGCAGCTTCCTTATGGAGGAAAACACTGAAGCTTTCTTT. The chain is built from TRBV11-1 and TRBJ1-1; D remains unclear. The CDR3 spans 15 residues. V dropped 3 bases and J dropped 2 bases, with 13 bases sitting between them. Per germline, CDR1 SGHAT and CDR2 FQDESV (reference sequence). Using reference TRBV11-1 and TRBJ1-1 for the parts outside the CDR3, the full variable domain is EAEVAQSPRYKITEKSQAVAFWCDPISGHATLYWYRQILGQGPELLVQFQDESVVDDSQLPKDRFSAERLKGVDSTLKIQPAELGDSAMYLCASSFLMEENTEAFFGQGTRLTVV.

The chain carries TRBV4-2 and TRBJ2-3; 8 positions agree with TRBD2. CDR3 size: 17 residues. The J segment lost 4 bases and the V segment lost 5 bases, leaving 14 bases of the junction unmatched. CDR1 is LGHNA and CDR2 is YNFKEQ in the germline V gene. In DNA, the CDR3 is TGTGCCAGCAGCTCACAGGCCTTTTCGGGAGGGGCAGATACGCAGTATTTT. This translates into CASSSQAFSGGADTQYF.

As for this clone: The junction does not match germline at one end; this may be a read error. The genes are TRBV7-2 and TRBJ2-1; maybe TRBD1 (5 bases). The germline V gene encodes CDR1 SGHTA and CDR2 FQGNSA. The CDR3 consists of 14 residues. The CDR3 nucleotides are TGTGCCAGCAGCCCATCGGACACATTTGCTGAGAAGTTCTTC. Translation gives CASSPSDTFAEKFF. Full variable domain (rest looked up from reference TRBV7-2 and TRBJ2-1): GAGVSQSPSNKVTEKGKDVELRCDPISGHTALYWYRQSLGQGLEFLIYFQGNSAPDKSGLPSDRFSAERTGGSVSTLTIQRTQQEDSAVYLCASSPSDTFAEKFFGPGTRLTVL.

The chain recombines TRBV12-3 or TRBV12-4 with TRBJ1-5, with 7 bases lining up with TRBD1. V dropped 10 bases and J dropped 2; count of bases not matched to a gene: 5. CDR3 length equals 13 residues. CDR3 DNA: TGTGCCACAAAAACAGGGGGCAATCAGCCCCAGCATTTT. This encodes CATKTGGNQPQHF.

The chain uses TRBV9 and TRBJ2-1; D possibly corresponds to TRBD1 (5 bases). CDR1 is SGDLS and CDR2 is YYNGEE in the germline V gene. This CDR3 has 15 residues. V was cut by 0 bases and J by 6 bases, with 13 bases left in between. CDR3 region: CASSVATLGRNEQFF. CDR3 bases: TGTGCCAGCAGCGTAGCTACATTGGGGCGCAATGAGCAGTTCTTC.

CDR3 DNA: TGTGCCAGCTCACCGGACAGGAACACAGATACGCAGTATTTT. Its protein is CASSPDRNTDTQYF. The V gene is TRBV18, the J gene TRBJ2-3; 7 bases line up with TRBD1. Per germline, CDR1 KGHSH and CDR2 LQKENI. Trimming removed 3 bases from V and 2 bases from J; junction bases left unmatched: 2. The length of the CDR3 is 14 residues.

This rearrangement joins TRBV5-4 to TRBJ1-6; TRBD1 matches 7 bases. The trim removed 0 bases at V and 6 bases at J, leaving 0 bases unmatched. Germline V lookup: CDR1 SGHNT, CDR2 YYREEE (reference sequence). CDR3 size: 14 residues. CDR3 in DNA: TGTGCCAGCAGCTTGGGGGACAGTAATTCACCCCTCCACTTT. This encodes CASSLGDSNSPLHF.

This rearrangement joins TRBV2 to TRBJ1-2; D gene uncertain. Trimming left V 9 bases short and J 6 bases short, with 17 bases between. This CDR3 region has 13 residues. Germline V gives CDR1 SNHLY, CDR2 FYNNEI. The CDR3 DNA is TGTGCCAGTTACTTTCCCTCGAGGGATGGCTACACCTTC. Residues: CASYFPSRDGYTF. Variable domain in full (rest from reference TRBV2 and TRBJ1-2): EPEVTQTPSHQVTQMGQEVILRCVPISNHLYFYWYRQILGQKVEFLVSFYNNEISEKSEIFDDQFSVERPDGSNFTLKIRSTKLEDSAMYFCASYFPSRDGYTFGSGTRLTVV.

This chain joins TRBV27 and TRBJ2-1; 7 bases fit TRBD2. The V gene's germline CDR1 is MNHEY and CDR2 SMNVEV (reference sequence). The length of the CDR3 is 16 residues. The V segment lost 7 bases and the J segment 0 bases; nucleotides outside the gene matches: 9. CDR3 in DNA: TGTGCCAGCATTGTGGTGGGAGGGCTCTCCTACAATGAGCAGTTCTTC. Translated: CASIVVGGLSYNEQFF.

The chain is built from TRBV28 and TRBJ2-3; D is perhaps TRBD1 (7 bases). V was pared by 5 bases and J by 5 bases, with 14 bases between. CDR3 length: 14 residues. Germline V gene sequence: CDR1 MDHEN, CDR2 SYDVKM. The CDR3 sequence is CASSRQGGKDTQYF. In nucleotides, the CDR3 is TGTGCCAGCAGTAGACAGGGAGGCAAAGATACGCAGTATTTT.

V gene TRBV27 combines with J gene TRBJ2-5; no reliable D call. Trimming took off 5 bases at V and 1 base at J, with 5 bases between the two ends. This CDR3 spans 12 amino acids. CDR1 is MNHEY, CDR2 SMNVEV, per germline (reference sequence). The CDR3 DNA follows: TGTGCCAGCAGTCCCATCCAAGAGACCCAGTACTTC. It is translated as CASSPIQETQYF.

The genes are TRBV19 and TRBJ2-2, with TRBD2 matching over 7 bases. J gave up 2 bases and V 4 bases, and 13 bases lay outside the gene matches. The CDR3 loop spans 18 amino acids. Germline CDR1 reads LNHDA; CDR2 reads SQIVND (reference sequence). For the CDR3, the DNA is TGTGCCAGTAGTAAGGTTCAGGCGGGAGCCCCCAACACCGGGGAGCTGTTTTTT. It yields the protein CASSKVQAGAPNTGELFF. The full variable domain, with the rest looked up from reference TRBV19 and TRBJ2-2, is DGGITQSPKYLFRKEGQNVTLSCEQNLNHDAMYWYRQDPGQGLRLIYYSQIVNDFQKGDIAEGYSVSREKKESFPLTVTSAQKNPTAFYLCASSKVQAGAPNTGELFFGEGSRLTVL.

The chain carries TRBV6-1 and TRBJ2-5; TRBD2 might be the D (5 bases). The V end lost 2 bases, the J end lost 5 bases, and 15 bases lay between the germline ends. This CDR3 has 15 residues. Looked up from germline, CDR1 is MNHNS and CDR2 is SASEGT. The CDR3 loop reads CASSELAGATETQYF. DNA of the CDR3: TGTGCCAGCAGTGAACTAGCAGGAGCTACGGAGACCCAGTACTTC.

J is TRBJ1-1 and V is TRBV5-1; perhaps TRBD1 as D (5 bases). Per the germline V gene, CDR1 is SGHRS and CDR2 is YFSETQ. V lost 8 bases and J 0 bases, leaving 14 bases between the germline ends. The CDR3 contains 14 residues. CDR3 amino acids: CASLQEGMNTEAFF. The CDR3 coding sequence is TGCGCCAGTCTACAGGAGGGTATGAACACTGAAGCTTTCTTT.

The chain is built from TRBV12-5 and TRBJ1-2; 11 bases map to TRBD1. The junction had 0 bases not matched to a gene; V was cut back by 1 base and J by 8 bases. Germline loops: CDR1 LGHNT, CDR2 FRNRAP. CDR3 size: 13 residues. CDR3 nucleotides: TGTGCTAGTGGTTTGGGGACAGGGGGCGGCTACACCTTC. This translates into CASGLGTGGGYTF. Variable domain in full (rest from reference TRBV12-5 and TRBJ1-2): DARVTQTPRHKVTEMGQEVTMRCQPILGHNTVFWYRQTMMQGLELLAYFRNRAPLDDSGMPKDRFSAEMPDATLATLKIQPSEPRDSAVYFCASGLGTGGGYTFGSGTRLTVV.

This chain links TRBV28 with TRBJ1-2, with 9 bases matching TRBD1. J lost 1 base, V lost 6 bases, and 9 bases had no gene match. This CDR3 is 16 amino acids long. From germline, CDR1 is MDHEN and CDR2 SYDVKM. CDR3 protein: CASRRTGVSGNYGYTF. The CDR3 coding sequence is TGTGCCAGCAGACGGACAGGGGTCTCGGGTAACTATGGCTACACCTTC.

This chain links TRBV6-5 with TRBJ2-3, with TRBD2 matching over 12 bases. The CDR3 loop spans 15 amino acids. Germline CDR1 MNHEY, CDR2 SVGAGI. V trimming: 1 base; J trimming: 9 bases; junction bases outside the gene matches: 5. The chain's CDR3 is CASSYWTSGNRTQYF. The CDR3 DNA sequence: TGTGCCAGCAGTTACTGGACTAGCGGGAATAGGACGCAGTATTTT.

This clone was seen only once. The rearrangement links TRBV28 to TRBJ2-1; 8 nucleotides match TRBD2. The germline V gene has CDR1 MDHEN and CDR2 SYDVKM. After removal of 5 bases from V and 6 bases from J, the junction contained 9 bases not matched to a gene. The CDR3 spans 15 residues. As DNA, the CDR3 is TGTGCCAGCAGTAGCTCAGCGGGAGTTCGCAATGAGCAGTTCTTC. Translating it yields CASSSSAGVRNEQFF.

This chain uses TRBV4-2 with TRBJ2-7; the match to TRBD2 covers 9 bases. Germline V lookup: CDR1 LGHNA, CDR2 YNFKEQ. Unmatched junction bases numbered 6, after V lost 4 bases and J lost 2 bases. The CDR3 contains 15 residues. This CDR3 reads CASSRSGSSTYEQYF. CDR3 in DNA: TGTGCCAGCAGCCGTAGCGGGAGCAGCACCTACGAGCAGTACTTC.

In DNA, the CDR3 is TGTGCCAGTAGTCCGGGACAGGGGGCTTCCAATGAGCAGTTCTTC. It translates to CASSPGQGASNEQFF. The chain is built from TRBV19 and TRBJ2-1; 12 nucleotides agree with TRBD1. CDR1 LNHDA and CDR2 SQIVND come from the germline V gene (reference sequence). The V segment lost 5 bases and the J segment 6 bases; nucleotides outside the gene matches: 5. The CDR3 runs 15 residues.

The rearrangement links TRBV25-1 to TRBJ2-5, with D possibly matching TRBD2 (6 bases). The germline V gene has CDR1 MGHDK and CDR2 SYGVNS. The V end lost 6 bases, the J end lost 2 bases, and 7 bases lay between the germline ends. The CDR3 length is 12 residues. CDR3 coding DNA: TGTGCCAGCAGCGGACTACAAGAGACCCAGTACTTC. It codes for CASSGLQETQYF.

The chain employs TRBV19 and TRBJ2-3; 10 bases match TRBD2. Unmatched junction bases numbered 8, after V lost 4 bases and J lost 10 bases. The CDR3 is made up of 14 amino acids. CDR1 and CDR2 (germline): LNHDA, SQIVND (reference sequence). The CDR3 region has the DNA TGTGCCAGTAGTACAGGGCTAGCGGGAGTACCGCAGTATTTT. Translation: CASSTGLAGVPQYF.

CDR3 loop: CASSRMSRQATSSGNTIYF. The DNA for the CDR3 is TGTGCCAGCAGCCGAATGAGCCGACAGGCAACTAGCTCTGGAAACACCATATATTTT. The V call is TRBV7-8, the J call TRBJ1-3; weak D call: TRBD1 (6 bases). Trimming stripped 5 bases from V and 0 bases from J, with 23 bases between. The CDR3 consists of 19 residues. Looked up from germline, CDR1 is SGHVS and CDR2 is FQNEAQ.

This chain joins TRBV19 and TRBJ2-1, with TRBD2 matching 8 bases. After removal of 0 bases from V and 3 bases from J, the junction contained 7 bases not matched to a gene. The germline V gene has CDR1 LNHDA and CDR2 SQIVND (reference sequence). The CDR3 loop spans 17 amino acids. CDR3 in DNA: TGTGCCAGTAGTATAGATCTGCCTAGCGGGTACTACAATGAGCAGTTCTTC. Translating gives CASSIDLPSGYYNEQFF.

The chain uses TRBV18 and TRBJ2-6, with 8 nucleotides matching TRBD1. V was pared by 2 bases and J by 2 bases, with 17 bases of the junction left unmatched. The CDR3 has 21 residues. CDR1 and CDR2 from the germline V gene are KGHSH and LQKENI. This CDR3 reads CASSPYNSGTGDSPGANVLTF. CDR3 sequence (DNA): TGTGCCAGCTCACCATATAATAGTGGGACAGGCGACTCCCCTGGGGCCAACGTCCTGACTTTC. Filled out from reference TRBV18 and TRBJ2-6, the complete variable domain reads NAGVMQNPRHLVRRRGQEARLRCSPMKGHSHVYWYRQLPEEGLKFMVYLQKENIIDESGMPKERFSAEFPKEGPSILRIQQVVRGDSAAYFCASSPYNSGTGDSPGANVLTFGAGSRLTVL.

About this clone: Other DNA sequences in the same sample also yield this CDR3. The genes are TRBV5-6 and TRBJ1-2, with D possibly being TRBD1 (5 bases). The CDR3 consists of 14 residues. Trimming took 4 bases from V and 1 from J, leaving 11 bases between them. Germline V gene data show CDR1 as SGHDT and CDR2 as YYEEEE. The CDR3 bases are TGTGCCAGCAGCGAGGACACGATTAACTATGGCTACACCTTC. Its translation is CASSEDTINYGYTF.